This TCR beta chain comes out of a study of liver allograft versus peripheral blood T cells. On the study more broadly: The authors compared T cell receptor repertoires in transplanted livers with recipients' peripheral blood repertoires.

This clonotype was seen only a few times. What it binds is not known. Study conclusions and caveats: Reports indicated that T cell receptor repertoires inside liver allografts differed from those in peripheral blood.

V lost 4 bases to trimming and J lost 4 bases, with 17 bases between them. This CDR3 has 15 amino acids. CDR1 is MNHEY and CDR2 is SVGAGI in the germline V gene. Each CDR3 protein is one row after TCRdb ran MiXCR on the reads. The profile shows some 10,000 distinct CDR3 sequences, about a fifth of them singletons. The receptor's source is a human patient who had a liver transplant. Some of these T cells may belong to the graft donor. The rearrangement uses TRBV6-5 and TRBJ2-7; D possibly corresponds to TRBD2 (7 bases). This CDR3 is CASSWGGGAEYEQYF. In nucleotides, the CDR3 is TGTGCCAGCAGTTGGGGGGGGGGGGCAGAATACGAGCAGTACTTC.